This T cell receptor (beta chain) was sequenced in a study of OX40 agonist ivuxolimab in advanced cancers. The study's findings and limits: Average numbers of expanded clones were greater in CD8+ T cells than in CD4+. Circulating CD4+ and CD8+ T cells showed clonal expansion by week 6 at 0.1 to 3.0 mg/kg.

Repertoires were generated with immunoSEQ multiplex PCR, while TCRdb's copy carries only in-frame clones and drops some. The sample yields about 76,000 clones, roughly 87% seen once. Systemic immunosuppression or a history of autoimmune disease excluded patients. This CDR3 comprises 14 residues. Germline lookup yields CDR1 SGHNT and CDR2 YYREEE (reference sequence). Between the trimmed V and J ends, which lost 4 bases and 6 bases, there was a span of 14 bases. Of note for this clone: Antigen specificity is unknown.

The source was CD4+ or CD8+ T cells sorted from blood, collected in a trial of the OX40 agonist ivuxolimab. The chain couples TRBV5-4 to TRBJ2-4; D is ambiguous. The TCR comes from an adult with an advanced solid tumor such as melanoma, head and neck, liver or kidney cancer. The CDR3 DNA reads TGTGCCAGCAGCCTGGTCGAGATAGGAAACATTCAGTACTTC. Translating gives CASSLVEIGNIQYF.